This note documents a single T cell receptor (beta chain) sequence. Libraries were prepared by immunoSEQ multiplex PCR; TCRdb keeps only in-frame clonotypes and omits some of them. The sample lists around 68,000 clones, 70% to 90% occurring once. This entry belongs to a study of blood T cell repertoires in COVID-19. Across the whole study: PBMCs, B-cell-depleted T cells, or T cells were the source of the cDNA or gDNA that made up the material.

This CDR3 region has 16 residues. The trim removed 1 base at V and 2 bases at J, leaving 7 bases unmatched. Germline V gene lookup returns CDR1 SGHAT and CDR2 FQNNGV. The TCR was taken from a man between 40 and 49 years old with COVID-19, enrolled during active disease. This chain joins TRBV11-2 and TRBJ2-7, with 8 bases identical to TRBD1. The sequenced sample consisted of peripheral blood. In DNA, the CDR3 is TGTGCCAGCAGCTTAGGGGCAGGGGGCGAGACCTACGAGCAGTACTTC. Translation gives CASSLGAGGETYEQYF.